Each of the 22 T cell receptor beta chains below was sequenced from the same sample in a study of regulatory T cells in long-lasting Graves disease. Specified time point: newly diagnosed GD, antithyroid drugs for less than 3 months. Researchers made the TCR library from RNA that was extracted from PBMCs. CDR3-region Arm-PCR and iRepertoire HTBI primers produced the TCR beta libraries. TCRdb itself ran the multiplex PCR reads through MiXCR, one entry per CDR3 protein. The data hold hundreds of thousands of distinct CDR3 sequences, with around 15% observed a single time. These data are also associated with another study on T cells in Graves' hyperthyroidism and ophthalmopathy.

The sequencing used peripheral blood mononuclear cells (PBMCs), collected at new diagnosis, from a patient treated with antithyroid drugs. The receptors were sampled from a young man with Graves disease.

The rearrangement joins TRBV4-2 to TRBJ2-3; no firm D call. The V gene's germline CDR1 is LGHNA and CDR2 YNFKEQ. The CDR3 consists of 14 residues. V gave up 10 bases and J gave up 2 bases, with 16 bases separating them. The CDR3 protein is CATGLRPDTDTQYF. For the CDR3, the DNA is TGTGCCACGGGTCTCCGGCCCGACACAGATACGCAGTATTTT.

The CDR3 is CASSYSASPLGYTF. DNA for the CDR3: TGTGCCAGCAGTTACTCCGCGAGCCCCCTAGGCTACACCTTC. This chain uses TRBV6-5 with TRBJ1-2; D uncertain. Germline-derived CDR1 and CDR2 are MNHEY and SVGAGI. The CDR3 runs to 14 residues. V was cut by 0 bases and J by 8 bases, with 13 bases left in between.

The table lists this clonotype with a few counts. The chain is built from TRBV5-1 and TRBJ2-5; the D gene is possibly TRBD2 (5 bases). Trimming took off 4 bases at V and 4 bases at J, with 11 bases between the two ends. From germline, CDR1 is SGHRS and CDR2 YFSETQ. The CDR3 sequence is 13 residues long. The CDR3 spells CASSKDSLETQYF. The CDR3 nucleotides are TGCGCCAGCAGCAAGGACTCCTTAGAGACCCAGTACTTC.

This chain joins TRBV7-2 and TRBJ1-3, with 7 bases identical to TRBD1. V lost 11 bases and J lost 5; bases outside the gene matches: 12. CDR3 length: 14 amino acids. Looked up from germline, CDR1 is SGHTA and CDR2 is FQGNSA. CDR3 DNA: TGTGCCCTAAGGATCCCGGGACAGCGAAACACCATATATTTT. It codes for CALRIPGQRNTIYF.

In its sample, this clonotype was seen many times. The gene calls are TRBV12-3 or TRBV12-4 and TRBJ2-3; tentatively, D is TRBD1 (6 bases). This CDR3 has 15 residues. Trimming shortened V by 5 bases and J by 1 base, and 13 bases separated the two germline ends. The CDR3 is CASSPRGGGTDTQYF. CDR3 nucleotide sequence: TGTGCCAGCAGTCCTCGAGGGGGAGGCACAGATACGCAGTATTTT.

This clonotype was found many times. The rearrangement uses TRBV12-3 or TRBV12-4 and TRBJ2-1; 7 nucleotides agree with TRBD1. The CDR3 contains 14 residues. V was pared by 7 bases and J by 8 bases, with 11 bases of the junction left unmatched. The CDR3 spells CASKREGASDEQFF. Written as DNA, the CDR3 is TGTGCCAGCAAGCGAGAGGGGGCTTCGGATGAGCAGTTCTTC.

At least ten counts were recorded for this clonotype. This rearrangement joins TRBV25-1 to TRBJ2-2; D is unresolved. CDR1 MGHDK and CDR2 SYGVNS come from the germline V gene. The CDR3 loop spans 15 amino acids. Trimming took 3 bases from V and 2 from J, leaving 10 bases between them. CDR3 DNA sequence: TGTGCCAGCAGTGATTCGAAAGATAACACCGGGGAGCTGTTTTTT. It codes for CASSDSKDNTGELFF.

This clonotype was counted between two and nine times. The chain recombines TRBV6-2 or TRBV6-3 with TRBJ2-6; no firm D call. Germline values: CDR1 MNHEY, CDR2 SVGEGT. The CDR3 is 16 amino acids. V dropped 1 base and J dropped 0 bases, with 7 bases sitting between them. CDR3 bases: TGTGCCAGCAGTTACTTCTTCAGCTCTGGGGCCAACGTCCTGACTTTC. It is translated as CASSYFFSSGANVLTF.

This clonotype was found a few times. V gene TRBV6-4 combines with J gene TRBJ2-1; D unresolved. The ends were cut back, 6 bases at V and 4 bases at J, with 22 bases in the middle. CDR3 length equals 17 residues. CDR1 is MRHNA and CDR2 is SNTAGT in the germline V gene. CDR3 protein: CASSRGVMLPVYNEQFF. The CDR3 nucleotides read TGTGCCAGCAGCCGAGGTGTGATGCTCCCCGTATACAATGAGCAGTTCTTC.

The chain uses TRBV9 and TRBJ1-5; D unclear. This CDR3 region has 16 residues. The germline gives CDR1 SGDLS, CDR2 YYNGEE. Trimming removed 0 bases from V and 0 bases from J, with 10 bases in between. DNA of the CDR3: TGTGCCAGCAGCGTAGGGCCGGACTATAGCAATCAGCCCCAGCATTTT. It translates to CASSVGPDYSNQPQHF.

J is TRBJ2-7 and V is TRBV13, with 7 bases fitting TRBD2. V was clipped by 0 bases and J by 3 bases; unmatched bases: 2. The V gene's germline CDR1 is PRHDT and CDR2 FYEKMQ (reference sequence). This CDR3 is built from 14 residues. CDR3 bases: TGTGCCAGCAGCTTAGGGTGGGAGGGCTACGAGCAGTACTTC. Protein: CASSLGWEGYEQYF.

The chain couples TRBV5-6 to TRBJ2-7; D tentatively reads TRBD1 or TRBD2 (5 bases each). V dropped 4 bases and J dropped 12 bases, with 20 bases sitting between them. Germline V CDR1 and CDR2: SGHDT, YYEEEE. The CDR3 extends over 13 amino acids. CDR3 nucleotide sequence: TGTGCCAGCAGCCCTGGGACGCAGCAAAGGTTGTACTTC. This translates into CASSPGTQQRLYF.

CDR3 protein: CSARSDRERETQYF. DNA of the CDR3: TGCAGCGCCCGGAGTGACAGGGAGAGAGAGACCCAGTACTTC. The chain carries TRBV29-1 and TRBJ2-5, with 7 bases identical to TRBD1. The CDR3 is 14 amino acids. With 7 bases clipped from V and 4 bases from J, the junction kept 12 bases outside the gene matches. CDR1 and CDR2 (germline): SQVTM, ANQGSEA.

The gene calls are TRBV20-1 and TRBJ2-2, with 11 bases matching TRBD2. In germline, CDR1 is DFQATT, CDR2 SNEGSKA (reference sequence). The CDR3 has 16 amino acids. V shed 1 base, J shed 4 bases, and the junction held 5 bases outside the gene matches. CDR3 loop: CSARVGTSGVTGELFF. The CDR3 DNA reads TGCAGTGCTAGAGTAGGGACTAGCGGTGTCACCGGGGAGCTGTTTTTT.

The chain recombines TRBV7-6 with TRBJ2-6; TRBD1 matches at 12 bases. The length of the CDR3 is 18 residues. The V segment lost 0 bases and the J segment 4 bases; nucleotides outside the gene matches: 4. Per the germline V gene, CDR1 is SGHVS and CDR2 is FNYEAQ. CDR3 in DNA: TGTGCCAGCAGCTTAGCGGGACAGGGGGCGCCCGGGGCCAACGTCCTGACTTTC. Its protein product is CASSLAGQGAPGANVLTF.

This clonotype occurred many times. The chain employs TRBV5-1 and TRBJ2-7; a possible D gene is TRBD1 (7 bases). Germline V CDR1 and CDR2: SGHRS, YFSETQ. Trimming cost V 0 bases and J 2 bases, with 12 bases left between them. This CDR3 has 15 residues. The CDR3 sequence is CASSLAQGGPYEQYF. CDR3 nucleotides: TGCGCCAGCAGCTTGGCTCAGGGGGGCCCCTACGAGCAGTACTTC.

This clonotype was found a few times. The CDR3 region has the DNA TGCAGTGTAAGAGGCAGGAATAGCAATCAGCCCCAGCATTTT. Protein: CSVRGRNSNQPQHF. The chain recombines TRBV20-1 with TRBJ1-5, with D unclear. Germline V gene lookup returns CDR1 DFQATT and CDR2 SNEGSKA (reference sequence). There are 14 residues in the CDR3. Trimming stripped 7 bases from V and 0 bases from J, with 13 bases between.

In this sample, this clonotype turned up many times. The gene calls are TRBV12-3 or TRBV12-4 and TRBJ1-2; unclear D gene. V lost 3 bases, J lost 2 bases, and 7 bases lay in between. The CDR3 has 13 residues. The CDR3 DNA sequence: TGTGCCAGCAGTTTCGGATTAAACTATGGCTACACCTTC. Its protein is CASSFGLNYGYTF.

Only a few counts were recorded for this clonotype. The rearrangement joins TRBV28 to TRBJ1-1; D gene unclear. Trimming took 6 bases from V and 6 from J, leaving 11 bases between them. The CDR3 has 12 amino acids. CDR1 is MDHEN and CDR2 is SYDVKM in the germline V gene. The CDR3 loop reads CASSLAYPEAFF. The CDR3 DNA reads TGTGCCAGCAGCCTAGCGTACCCTGAAGCTTTCTTT.

This clonotype was counted ten times or more. The chain employs TRBV2 and TRBJ2-1, with TRBD1 matching 9 bases. V lost 5 bases and J lost 2; bases outside the gene matches: 7. CDR3 size: 16 residues. Per germline, CDR1 SNHLY and CDR2 FYNNEI. The CDR3 is CASSFAGTGPYNEQFF. CDR3 nucleotides: TGTGCCAGCAGTTTCGCCGGGACAGGGCCCTACAATGAGCAGTTCTTC.

This clonotype was picked up a small number of times. The rearrangement links TRBV15 to TRBJ1-3; no reliable D call. Germline CDR1 and CDR2: LNHNV and YYDKDF (reference sequence). V was clipped by 0 bases and J by 0 bases, with 9 bases between them. CDR3 length: 16 residues. The CDR3 loop reads CATSRDPDHSGNTIYF. The CDR3 region has the DNA TGTGCCACCAGCAGAGATCCGGACCACTCTGGAAACACCATATATTTT.

The sample holds many counts of this clonotype. The chain combines TRBV2 with TRBJ2-3; weak D call: TRBD2 (6 bases). CDR1 and CDR2 (germline): SNHLY, FYNNEI. The CDR3 covers 16 residues. The V end lost 2 bases, the J end lost 0 bases, and 12 bases lay between the germline ends. The chain's CDR3 is CASSENLALSTDTQYF. DNA for the CDR3: TGTGCCAGCAGTGAAAATCTAGCGCTTAGCACAGATACGCAGTATTTT.